A single sample gave rise to the 5 T cell receptor beta chains below, sequenced in a study of regulatory T cells in long-lasting Graves disease. Time point specified: newly diagnosed GD, antithyroid drugs for less than 3 months. With RNA extracted from PBMCs as input, the TCR library was made. HTBI primers from iRepertoire and Arm-PCR of CDR3 regions yielded the TCR beta libraries. TCRdb redid the calling of the multiplex PCR reads with MiXCR, one entry per CDR3 protein. The sample comprises approximately 360,000 distinct CDR3 sequences, around 11% of which are singletons, and approximately 17% rests with the top ten. The same data also contributed to another study, on T cells in Graves' hyperthyroidism and ophthalmopathy.

Source: peripheral blood mononuclear cells (PBMCs), taken at new diagnosis, from a patient treated with antithyroid drugs. These receptor sequences come from a woman aged 18-35 years with Graves disease.

This clonotype was observed a few times. This chain joins TRBV19 and TRBJ2-5; D is perhaps TRBD2 (5 bases). V was cut by 4 bases and J by 3 bases, with 18 bases left in between. The CDR3 runs to 16 residues. Germline V gene sequence: CDR1 LNHDA, CDR2 SQIVND (reference sequence). The CDR3 coding sequence is TGTGCCAGTAGTAACTTTAGAGGGAGTAGAGAAGAGACCCAGTACTTC. Residues: CASSNFRGSREETQYF.

This clonotype was found many times. The CDR3 loop is CASSYRLGDEQYV. CDR3 nucleotide sequence: TGTGCCAGCAGTTACCGACTTGGGGACGAGCAGTACGTC. This chain connects TRBV6-5 to TRBJ2-7; D is unresolved. CDR1 is MNHEY, CDR2 SVGAGI, per germline. V lost 2 bases, J lost 5 bases, and 10 bases lay in between. The CDR3 is made up of 13 amino acids.

This clonotype appeared a few times. CDR3 sequence: CASSQAHGFTEAFF. CDR3 sequence (DNA): TGTGCCAGCAGCCAAGCCCATGGATTCACTGAAGCTTTCTTT. This chain links TRBV14 with TRBJ1-1, with no clear D. CDR3 length equals 14 residues. Trimming shortened V by 1 base and J by 4 bases, and 10 bases separated the two germline ends. CDR1 and CDR2 (germline): SGHDN, FVKESK.

This clonotype was recorded at least ten times. The rearrangement links TRBV2 to TRBJ2-7; perhaps TRBD1 as D (5 bases). The V gene lost 10 bases and the J gene lost 3 bases, with 16 bases spanning the gap. The CDR3 length is 13 residues. CDR1 SNHLY and CDR2 FYNNEI come from the germline V gene. The CDR3 nucleotides are TGTGCCACGAGTACAGGTTTTTACTACGAGCAGTACTTC. This translates into CATSTGFYYEQYF.

This clonotype appeared many times. CDR3 loop: CASRYTPTSPNSPLHF. CDR3 bases: TGTGCCAGCAGATACACGCCGACATCACCCAATTCACCCCTCCACTTT. The chain carries TRBV6-2 or TRBV6-3 and TRBJ1-6; D remains ambiguous. Germline V gene lookup returns CDR1 MNHEY and CDR2 SVGEGT. The V and J ends lost 6 bases and 7 bases respectively, with 19 bases between them. This CDR3 is 16 amino acids long.